This T cell receptor (beta chain) is drawn from a study of CD8 T cells in Susac syndrome. The J segment lost 5 bases and the V segment lost 3 bases, leaving 5 bases of the junction unmatched. This CDR3 has 14 amino acids. Germline V gene lookup returns CDR1 DFQATT and CDR2 SNEGSKA (reference sequence). Random-hexamer reverse transcription was applied to roughly 0.5 to 1 ug RNA. The immunoSEQ assay covered 54 Vbeta and 13 Jbeta segments for CDR3. TCRdb reprocessed the immunoSEQ multiplex PCR reads via MiXCR and lists one record per CDR3 protein. The sample lists 190,000 or so distinct CDR3 sequences, 90% to 95% occurring once.

The clonotype comes from a human donor with multiple sclerosis. The V call is TRBV20-1, the J call TRBJ2-3; 10 bases are shared with TRBD2. Sequencing was done on a sample of CD4+ T cells from PBMCs. Here the CDR3 reads CSASLAGVQDTQYF. The CDR3 coding sequence is TGCAGTGCTAGCCTAGCGGGGGTCCAAGATACGCAGTATTTT.